Given below is one T cell receptor (beta chain) in context. Germline values: CDR1 SGHRS, CDR2 YFSETQ. The V end lost 6 bases, the J end lost 9 bases, and 19 bases lay between the germline ends. This CDR3 spans 13 amino acids. Amplification used 60 Vbeta primers and 13 Jbeta primers. Data came from immunoSEQ multiplex PCR; TCRdb stores just in-frame clones and leaves some out. In total, the table holds some 84,000 clones. The data are from a study of cytomegalovirus exposure and HLA in healthy donors. The genes are TRBV5-1 and TRBJ2-7; possible D gene TRBD1, 6 bases. This TCR came from a man in his forties or fifties in good health and CMV-seronegative. The sample comprised PBMCs. CDR3 DNA sequence: TGCGCCAGCAACCAAGGGACACCTACGTCGCAGTACTTC. It encodes CASNQGTPTSQYF. Full variable domain (remainder filled in from reference TRBV5-1 and TRBJ2-7): KAGVTQTPRYLIKTRGQQVTLSCSPISGHRSVSWYQQTPGQGLQFLFEYFSETQRNKGNFPGRFSGRQFSNSRSEMNVSTLELGDSALYLCASNQGTPTSQYFGPGTRLTVT.